One T cell receptor (beta chain) is described in this entry. Under the authors' procedure: Estimated nucleated cell counts came from reference gene primer amplification. The method was immunoSEQ multiplex PCR; TCRdb's version includes in-frame clones alone and lacks a portion of them. The V and J calls and clone size come from that table; D and trimming were worked out from the DNA. The sample includes more than 15,000 clones, approximately 78% of them seen just once. This entry is derived from a study of blood T cell repertoires in COVID-19. Study summary: Samples representing acute and convalescent COVID-19 were sourced from the United States, Italy and Spain. From T cells, B-cell-depleted T cells, or PBMCs came the material, which was cDNA or gDNA.

The CDR3 is 15 amino acids. Trimming removed 7 bases from V and 8 bases from J, with 20 bases in between. The V gene's germline CDR1 is SNHLY and CDR2 FYNNEI. The V and J genes are TRBV2 and TRBJ1-4; D remains ambiguous. Sequenced sample: peripheral blood. This sequence originates from an elderly man with active or convalescent COVID-19. CDR3 DNA: TGTGCCAGCACCCCAACTGGAGGAAGTGGGGAAAAACTGTTTTTT. Protein product: CASTPTGGSGEKLFF.